This T cell receptor beta chain was documented in a study of blood T cell repertoires in COVID-19. This clone was recorded once. As processed by the authors: Cell counts per sample came from amplifying reference gene primers. Here immunoSEQ multiplex PCR was the method, and the copy in TCRdb shows in-frame clones only, minus some. V and J calls and clone size follow that table, whereas D and trimming were derived from the DNA. The sample includes approximately 200,000 clones, 80% to 90% of them seen just once. V dropped 4 bases and J dropped 4; count of bases not matched to a gene: 7. The germline gives CDR1 SGHNT, CDR2 YYREEE (reference sequence). This CDR3 contains 14 residues.

This receptor was taken from an elderly woman with COVID-19, enrolled during active disease. This rearrangement joins TRBV5-4 to TRBJ1-2, with 7 positions matching TRBD1. Sequencing input: peripheral blood. CDR3 sequence: CASSIFRDSYGYTF. Here the CDR3 DNA reads TGTGCCAGCAGCATATTCCGGGACAGCTATGGCTACACCTTC. Filled out from reference TRBV5-4 and TRBJ1-2, the complete variable domain reads ETGVTQSPTHLIKTRGQQVTLRCSSQSGHNTVSWYQQALGQGPQFIFQYYREEENGRGNFPPRFSGLQFPNYSSELNVNALELDDSALYLCASSIFRDSYGYTFGSGTRLTVV.